Shown below are 10 T cell receptor beta chains from a single sample sequenced in a study of shared clonotypes between healthy human individuals. Only in-frame clones appear in the TCRdb table, and some are missing; sequencing was by immunoSEQ multiplex PCR. The sample records about 1.5 million clones, 95% to 99% being singletons. Input material: naive CD4+ T cells sorted from blood. Documented subset: CD45RA+ positively selected. Receptors originate from a man aged 25 to 40 in good health.

V usage is TRBV10-2 and J usage is TRBJ2-1; 14 positions match TRBD2. Germline V gene data show CDR1 as WSHSY and CDR2 as SAAADI. CDR3 size: 15 residues. Trimming took 8 bases from V and 7 from J; bases not matched to a gene: 7. CDR3 sequence reads: CASLPRLAGGNEQFF. The DNA for the CDR3 is TGCGCCAGCCTGCCTAGACTAGCGGGGGGGAATGAGCAGTTCTTC.

The chain employs TRBV10-3 and TRBJ1-5; D not resolved. Germline V gene data show CDR1 as ENHRY and CDR2 as SYGVKD. This CDR3 spans 17 amino acids. Trimming removed 4 bases from V and 0 bases from J, with 16 bases in between. The CDR3 here is CAISVTNVGVSNQPQHF. The CDR3 DNA reads TGTGCCATCAGTGTAACCAATGTCGGGGTTAGCAATCAGCCCCAGCATTTT.

The chain uses TRBV27 and TRBJ2-7, with D hard to call. The germline V gene encodes CDR1 MNHEY and CDR2 SMNVEV (reference sequence). The CDR3 is 14 residues long. The germline V and J ends were trimmed by 3 bases and 2 bases, with 11 bases remaining between them. In DNA, the CDR3 is TGTGCCAGCAGTTTTACGGGCAGAACCTACGAGCAGTACTTC. It specifies CASSFTGRTYEQYF.

This clone has a single count. This rearrangement joins TRBV9 to TRBJ2-1; a weak D match, TRBD1 (5 bases). V was pared by 0 bases and J by 8 bases, with 9 bases between. The CDR3 sequence is 13 residues long. CDR1 and CDR2 from the germline V gene are SGDLS and YYNGEE. This CDR3 is CASSVAGIYEQFF. CDR3 DNA sequence: TGTGCCAGCAGCGTAGCAGGGATCTATGAGCAGTTCTTC. Combining the CDR3 with reference TRBV9 and TRBJ2-1 gives the whole variable domain DSGVTQTPKHLITATGQRVTLRCSPRSGDLSVYWYQQSLDQGLQFLIQYYNGEERAKGNILERFSAQQFPDLHSELNLSSLELGDSALYFCASSVAGIYEQFFGPGTRLTVL.

The V call is TRBV6-5, the J call TRBJ2-1; no definite D call. The V gene lost 6 bases and the J gene lost 10 bases, with 13 bases spanning the gap. The CDR3 runs to 12 residues. Germline CDR1 and CDR2: MNHEY and SVGAGI. The DNA for the CDR3 is TGTGCCAGCAGACCCCGCCCTTCCGAGCAGTTCTTC. It encodes CASRPRPSEQFF.

This clone was detected once. The chain recombines TRBV4-1 with TRBJ2-5; D is ambiguous. This CDR3 contains 14 residues. The V gene lost 3 bases and the J gene lost 6 bases, with 14 bases spanning the gap. Germline V gives CDR1 MGHRA, CDR2 YSYEKL. CDR3 sequence: CASSQETNLKTQYF. CDR3 DNA: TGCGCCAGCAGCCAGGAGACAAATTTAAAGACCCAGTACTTC.

The J gene is TRBJ1-2, the V gene TRBV5-6; D remains unclear. Germline CDR1 and CDR2: SGHDT and YYEEEE. The CDR3 is 16 amino acids. Trimming cost V 4 bases and J 4 bases, with 20 bases left between them. The CDR3 region is CASSRELNPHLYGYTF. CDR3 bases: TGTGCCAGCAGCCGGGAGCTTAACCCCCACCTCTATGGCTACACCTTC.

A note on this clone: In the same sample, other DNA sequences code for this CDR3. The V gene is TRBV7-2, the J gene TRBJ2-7, with D possibly being TRBD1 (6 bases). There are 13 residues in the CDR3. CDR1 SGHTA and CDR2 FQGNSA come from the germline V gene. Trimming left V 5 bases short and J 3 bases short, with 11 bases between. The CDR3 DNA sequence: TGTGCCAGCAGCCTTGCACAGGGCTACGAGCAGTACTTC. Translating it yields CASSLAQGYEQYF.

The genes are TRBV11-3 and TRBJ2-2, with 13 bases identical to TRBD2. The germline gives CDR1 SGHNT, CDR2 YENEEA. The CDR3 extends over 18 amino acids. Trimming removed 5 bases from V and 6 bases from J; junction bases left unmatched: 12. CDR3 sequence (DNA): TGTGCCAGCAGCGCCCGCCTCGGGACTAGCGGGATGGCCGGGGAGCTGTTTTTT. It translates to CASSARLGTSGMAGELFF.

The chain employs TRBV28 and TRBJ1-3, with D unresolved. Germline V gene sequence: CDR1 MDHEN, CDR2 SYDVKM. Trimming removed 0 bases from V and 2 bases from J, with 5 bases in between. This CDR3 is 14 amino acids long. The CDR3: CASSLWPAGNTIYF. The CDR3 region has the DNA TGTGCCAGCAGTTTATGGCCGGCTGGAAACACCATATATTTT.